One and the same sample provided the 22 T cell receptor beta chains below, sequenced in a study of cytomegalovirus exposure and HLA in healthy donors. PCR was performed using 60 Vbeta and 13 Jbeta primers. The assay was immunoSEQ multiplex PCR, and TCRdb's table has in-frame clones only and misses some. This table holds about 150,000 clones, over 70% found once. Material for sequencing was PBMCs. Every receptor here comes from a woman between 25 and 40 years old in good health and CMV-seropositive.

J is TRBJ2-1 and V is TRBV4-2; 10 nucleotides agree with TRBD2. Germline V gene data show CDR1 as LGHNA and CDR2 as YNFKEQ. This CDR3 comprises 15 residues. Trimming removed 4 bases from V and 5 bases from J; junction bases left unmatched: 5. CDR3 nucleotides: TGTGCCAGCAGCCTGGGACTAGCGCTTGACAATGAGCAGTTCTTC. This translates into CASSLGLALDNEQFF.

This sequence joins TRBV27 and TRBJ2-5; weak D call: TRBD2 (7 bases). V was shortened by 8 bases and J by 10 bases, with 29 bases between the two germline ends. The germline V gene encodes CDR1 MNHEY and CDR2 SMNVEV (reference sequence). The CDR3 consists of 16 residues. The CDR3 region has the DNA TGTGCCAGCGGGGGGGCGGCCGTCTCAGATCCTGAGGACCAGTACTTC. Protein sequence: CASGGAAVSDPEDQYF.

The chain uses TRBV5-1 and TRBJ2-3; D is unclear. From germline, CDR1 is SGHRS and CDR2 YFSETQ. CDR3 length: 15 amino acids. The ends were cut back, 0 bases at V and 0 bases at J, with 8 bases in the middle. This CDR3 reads CASSLEVGSTDTQYF. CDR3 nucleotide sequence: TGCGCCAGCAGCTTGGAGGTCGGGAGCACAGATACGCAGTATTTT.

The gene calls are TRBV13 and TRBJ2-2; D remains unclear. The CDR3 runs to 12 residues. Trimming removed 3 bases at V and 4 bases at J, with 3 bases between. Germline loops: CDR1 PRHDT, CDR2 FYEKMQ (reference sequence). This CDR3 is CASSFSTGELFF. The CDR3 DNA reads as TGTGCCAGCAGCTTCTCCACCGGGGAGCTGTTTTTT.

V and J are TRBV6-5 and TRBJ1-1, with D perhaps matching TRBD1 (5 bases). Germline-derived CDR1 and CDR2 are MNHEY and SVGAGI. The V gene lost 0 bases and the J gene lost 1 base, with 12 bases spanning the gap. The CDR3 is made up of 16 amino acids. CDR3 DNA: TGTGCCAGCAGTTACTCGGGGGGGGACGGGAACACTGAAGCTTTCTTT. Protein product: CASSYSGGDGNTEAFF.

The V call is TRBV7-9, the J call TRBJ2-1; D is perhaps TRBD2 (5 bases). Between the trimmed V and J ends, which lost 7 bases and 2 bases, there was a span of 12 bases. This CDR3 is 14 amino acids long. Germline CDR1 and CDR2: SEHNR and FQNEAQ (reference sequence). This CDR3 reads CASTGGRTYNEQFF. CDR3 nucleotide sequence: TGTGCCAGCACCGGAGGTAGAACCTACAATGAGCAGTTCTTC.

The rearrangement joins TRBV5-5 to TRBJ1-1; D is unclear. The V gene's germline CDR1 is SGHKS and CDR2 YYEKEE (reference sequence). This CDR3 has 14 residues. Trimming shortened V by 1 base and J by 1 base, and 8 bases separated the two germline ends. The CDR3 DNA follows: TGTGCCAGCAGCTTGCTCCGAGGGAACACTGAAGCTTTCTTT. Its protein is CASSLLRGNTEAFF.

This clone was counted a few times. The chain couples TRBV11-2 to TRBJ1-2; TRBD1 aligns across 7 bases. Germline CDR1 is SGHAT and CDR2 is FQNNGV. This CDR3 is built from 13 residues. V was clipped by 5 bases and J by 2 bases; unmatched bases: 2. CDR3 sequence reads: CASSQQGNYGYTF. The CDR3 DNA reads TGTGCCAGCAGCCAACAGGGGAACTATGGCTACACCTTC.

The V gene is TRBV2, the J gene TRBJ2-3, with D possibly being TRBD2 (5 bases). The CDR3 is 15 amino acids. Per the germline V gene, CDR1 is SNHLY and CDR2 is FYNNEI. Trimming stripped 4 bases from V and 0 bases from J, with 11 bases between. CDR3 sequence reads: CASSGRTLSTDTQYF. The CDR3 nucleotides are TGTGCCAGCAGTGGAAGGACTTTAAGCACAGATACGCAGTATTTT. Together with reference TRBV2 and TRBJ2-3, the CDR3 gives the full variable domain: EPEVTQTPSHQVTQMGQEVILRCVPISNHLYFYWYRQILGQKVEFLVSFYNNEISEKSEIFDDQFSVERPDGSNFTLKIRSTKLEDSAMYFCASSGRTLSTDTQYFGPGTRLTVL.

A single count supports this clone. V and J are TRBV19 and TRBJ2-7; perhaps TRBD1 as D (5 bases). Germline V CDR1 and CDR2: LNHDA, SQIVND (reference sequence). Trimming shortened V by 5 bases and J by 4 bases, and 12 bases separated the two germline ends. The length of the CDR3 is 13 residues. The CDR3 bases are TGTGCCAGTAGTCCAAAAGACAGATACGAGCAGTACTTC. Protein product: CASSPKDRYEQYF.

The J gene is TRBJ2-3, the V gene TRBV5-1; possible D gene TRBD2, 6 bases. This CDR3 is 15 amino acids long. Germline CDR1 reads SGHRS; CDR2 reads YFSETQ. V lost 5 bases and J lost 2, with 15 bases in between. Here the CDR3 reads CASRPGGADTDTQYF. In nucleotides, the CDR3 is TGCGCCAGCAGACCGGGCGGGGCCGACACAGATACGCAGTATTTT.

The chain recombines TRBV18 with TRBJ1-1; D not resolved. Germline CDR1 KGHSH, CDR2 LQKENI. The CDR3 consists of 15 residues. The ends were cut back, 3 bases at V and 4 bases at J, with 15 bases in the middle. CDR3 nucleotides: TGTGCCAGCTCACCGGGTAGAATAGGGAGCACTGAAGCTTTCTTT. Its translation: CASSPGRIGSTEAFF.

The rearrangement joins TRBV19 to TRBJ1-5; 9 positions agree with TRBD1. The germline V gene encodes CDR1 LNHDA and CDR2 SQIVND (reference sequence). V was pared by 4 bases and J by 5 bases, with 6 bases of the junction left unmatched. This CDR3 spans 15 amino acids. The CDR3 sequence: CASSKRDREDQPQHF. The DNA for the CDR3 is TGTGCCAGTAGTAAAAGGGACAGGGAGGATCAGCCCCAGCATTTT.

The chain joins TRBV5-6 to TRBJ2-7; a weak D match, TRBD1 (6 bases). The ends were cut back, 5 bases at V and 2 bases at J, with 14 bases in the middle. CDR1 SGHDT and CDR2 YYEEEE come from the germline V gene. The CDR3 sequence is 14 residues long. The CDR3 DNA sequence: TGTGCCAGCAGGATAACAGGGTCCCCCTACGAGCAGTACTTC. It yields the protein CASRITGSPYEQYF.

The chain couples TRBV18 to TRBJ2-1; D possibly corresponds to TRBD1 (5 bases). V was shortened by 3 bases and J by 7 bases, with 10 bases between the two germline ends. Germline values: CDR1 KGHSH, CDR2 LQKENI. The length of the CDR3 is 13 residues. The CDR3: CASSPKSGNEQFF. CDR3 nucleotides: TGTGCCAGCTCACCTAAATCAGGGAATGAGCAGTTCTTC.

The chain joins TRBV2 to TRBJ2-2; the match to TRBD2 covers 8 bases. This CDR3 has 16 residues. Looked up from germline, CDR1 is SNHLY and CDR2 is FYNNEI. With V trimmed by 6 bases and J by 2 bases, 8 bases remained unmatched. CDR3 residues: CASSVTGGANTGELFF. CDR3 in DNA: TGTGCCAGCAGCGTCACGGGAGGGGCTAACACCGGGGAGCTGTTTTTT.

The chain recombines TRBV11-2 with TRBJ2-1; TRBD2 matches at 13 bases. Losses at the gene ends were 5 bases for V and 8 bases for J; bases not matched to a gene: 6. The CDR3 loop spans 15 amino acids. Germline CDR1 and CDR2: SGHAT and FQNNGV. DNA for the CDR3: TGTGCCAGCAGCCAGGAGGGACTAGCGGGACATGAGCAGTTCTTC. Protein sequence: CASSQEGLAGHEQFF.

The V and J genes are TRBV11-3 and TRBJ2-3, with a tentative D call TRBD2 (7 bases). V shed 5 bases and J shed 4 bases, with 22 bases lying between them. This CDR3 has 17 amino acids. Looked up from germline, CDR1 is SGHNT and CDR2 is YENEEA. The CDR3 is CASSPEGGADWADTQYF. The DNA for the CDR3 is TGTGCCAGCAGCCCTGAGGGGGGGGCCGATTGGGCAGATACGCAGTATTTT.

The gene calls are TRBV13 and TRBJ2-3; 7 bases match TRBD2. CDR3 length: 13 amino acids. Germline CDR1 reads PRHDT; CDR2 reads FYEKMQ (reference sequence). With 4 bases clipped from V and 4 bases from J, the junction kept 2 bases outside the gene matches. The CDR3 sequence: CASSYGGADTQYF. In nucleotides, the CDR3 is TGTGCCAGCAGCTATGGGGGGGCAGATACGCAGTATTTT.

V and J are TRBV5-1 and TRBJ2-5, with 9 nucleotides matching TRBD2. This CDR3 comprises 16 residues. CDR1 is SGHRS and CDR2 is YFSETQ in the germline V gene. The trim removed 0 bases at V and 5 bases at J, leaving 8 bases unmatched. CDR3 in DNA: TGCGCCAGCAGCTTGGTTTTGCGGGAGGGCCCGGAGACCCAGTACTTC. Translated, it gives CASSLVLREGPETQYF.

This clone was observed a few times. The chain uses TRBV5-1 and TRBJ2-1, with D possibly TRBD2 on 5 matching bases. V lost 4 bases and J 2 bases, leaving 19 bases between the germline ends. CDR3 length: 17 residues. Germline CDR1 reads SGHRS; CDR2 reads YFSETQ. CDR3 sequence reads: CASSHARGPQAYNEQFF. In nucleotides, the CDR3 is TGCGCCAGCAGCCACGCACGGGGTCCGCAGGCCTACAATGAGCAGTTCTTC.

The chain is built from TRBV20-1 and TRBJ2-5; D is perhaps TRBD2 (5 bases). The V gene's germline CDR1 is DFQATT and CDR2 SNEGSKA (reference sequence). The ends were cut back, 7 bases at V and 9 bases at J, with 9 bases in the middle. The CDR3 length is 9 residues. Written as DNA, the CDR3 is TGCAGTGTAGCGTACCCCCAGTACTTC. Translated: CSVAYPQYF.